This TCR beta chain was recorded in a study of vaccination effects on CD4 cells after COVID-19. Study-wide context: Among convalescent patients, two provided samples 16 days and one week before vaccination. Study results and caveats: Infection-derived and vaccine-derived clones contracted markedly late after vaccination.

Regarding this clone: What it binds is unknown.

Scientists isolated CD4+ T cells after a roughly 9-day culture period ended. Clones were sequenced by immunoSEQ multiplex PCR, and TCRdb holds only the in-frame ones, with some missing. The data show about 47,000 clones, with about 75% seen just once and approximately 12% held by the top ten. Germline loops: CDR1 MNHEY, CDR2 SVGAGI. The CDR3 runs to 13 residues. V dropped 5 bases and J dropped 8 bases, with 15 bases sitting between them. The TCR was taken from a human donor who had a prior SARS-CoV-2 infection. This chain joins TRBV6-5 and TRBJ1-2; D remains unclear. This material consisted of CD4+ T cells from PBMCs cultured without peptide, taken before COVID-19 vaccination. This CDR3 reads CASSPWSQAGYTF. CDR3 DNA: TGTGCCAGCAGTCCTTGGTCCCAGGCGGGCTACACCTTC.